The clone carrying this TCR beta chain was counted a few times. The antigen is unknown. These data are taken from a study of T cells after yellow fever vaccination. Study summary: The fractions with low cell numbers were processed using SMART-Seq v4 Ultra Low Input. Study results and limitations: Weaker in magnitude, the secondary response showed a faster peak on day 5 versus 15. The booster saw the reappearance of most primary-vaccination clones (approximately 97% CD4, 88% CD8).

J gave up 4 bases and V 8 bases, and 13 bases lay outside the gene matches. The CDR3 runs to 15 residues. Per germline, CDR1 SGHVS and CDR2 FQNEAQ. MiXCR was run by TCRdb on the 5' RACE reads, yielding one entry per CDR3 protein. The top ten clones hold approximately 23% of a sample with about 330,000 distinct CDR3 sequences, about 4% of them seen once. The chain employs TRBV7-8 and TRBJ1-1, with 7 bases identical to TRBD1. The origin of this receptor is a man aged 18-30 years who received the YFV17D yellow fever vaccine. The source material was PBMCs, sampled 5 days after the yellow fever booster vaccination. CDR3 loop: CASRPAGTVGTEAFF. The CDR3 DNA is TGTGCCAGCCGACCGGCCGGGACAGTAGGCACTGAAGCTTTCTTT.